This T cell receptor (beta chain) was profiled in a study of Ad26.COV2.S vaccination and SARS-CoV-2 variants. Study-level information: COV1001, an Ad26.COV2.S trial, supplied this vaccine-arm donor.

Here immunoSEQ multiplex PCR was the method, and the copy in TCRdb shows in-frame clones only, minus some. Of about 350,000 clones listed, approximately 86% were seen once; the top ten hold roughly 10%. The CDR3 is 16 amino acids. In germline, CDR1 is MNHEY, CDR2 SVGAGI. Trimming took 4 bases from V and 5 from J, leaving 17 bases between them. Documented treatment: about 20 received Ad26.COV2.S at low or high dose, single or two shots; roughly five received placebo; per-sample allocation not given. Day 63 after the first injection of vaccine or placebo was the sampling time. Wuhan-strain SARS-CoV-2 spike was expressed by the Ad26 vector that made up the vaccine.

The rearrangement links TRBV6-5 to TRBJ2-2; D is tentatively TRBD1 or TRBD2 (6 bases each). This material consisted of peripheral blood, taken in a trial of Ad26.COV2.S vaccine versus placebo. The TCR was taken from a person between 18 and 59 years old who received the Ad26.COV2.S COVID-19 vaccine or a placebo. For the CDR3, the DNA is TGTGCCAGCAGTTTTCCCTTACAGGGAGGTACCGGGGAGCTGTTTTTT. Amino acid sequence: CASSFPLQGGTGELFF.